This T cell receptor beta chain was captured by sequencing in a study of blood T cell repertoires in COVID-19. Looking at the study overall: Samples came from the United States, Italy and Spain, spanning acute and convalescent COVID-19.

This CDR3 region has 14 residues. Germline V gene lookup returns CDR1 SEHNR and CDR2 FQNEAQ (reference sequence). Trimming removed 1 base from V and 7 bases from J; junction bases left unmatched: 5. Original processing methods: Reference gene primer amplification yielded estimated nucleated cell counts. Assay: immunoSEQ multiplex PCR; the TCRdb copy retains only in-frame clones and omits some. From that table come the V and J calls and clone size; the DNA was used to work out D and trimming. The table has some 290,000 clones, approximately 86% seen once; the top ten hold over 2%. Sequencing input: peripheral blood. This rearrangement joins TRBV7-9 to TRBJ2-3; TRBD2 aligns across 7 bases. This TCR derives from a woman in her fifties or sixties who had recovered from COVID-19. The CDR3, as DNA: TGTGCCAGCAGCTTAGACCGGGACTACTATACGCAGTATTTT. Translation gives CASSLDRDYYTQYF.